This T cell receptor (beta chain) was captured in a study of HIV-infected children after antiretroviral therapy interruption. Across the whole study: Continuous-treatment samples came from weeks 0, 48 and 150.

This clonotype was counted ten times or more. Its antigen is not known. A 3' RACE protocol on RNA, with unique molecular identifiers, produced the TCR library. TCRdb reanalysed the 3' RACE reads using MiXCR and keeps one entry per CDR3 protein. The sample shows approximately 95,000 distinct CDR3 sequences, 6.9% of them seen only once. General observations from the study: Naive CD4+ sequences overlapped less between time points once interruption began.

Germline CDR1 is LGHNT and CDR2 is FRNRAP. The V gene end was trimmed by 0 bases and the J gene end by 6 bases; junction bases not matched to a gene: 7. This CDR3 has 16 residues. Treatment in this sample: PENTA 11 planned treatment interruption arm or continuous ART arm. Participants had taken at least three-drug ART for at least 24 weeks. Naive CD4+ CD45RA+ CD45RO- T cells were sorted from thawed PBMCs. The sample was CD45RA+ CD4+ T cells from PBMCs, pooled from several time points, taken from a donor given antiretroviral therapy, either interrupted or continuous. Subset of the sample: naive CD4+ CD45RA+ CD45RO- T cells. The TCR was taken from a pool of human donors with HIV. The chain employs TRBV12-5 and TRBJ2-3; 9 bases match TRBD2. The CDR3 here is CASGLVVSGGPDTQYF. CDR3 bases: TGTGCTAGTGGTTTGGTAGTAAGCGGGGGGCCCGATACGCAGTATTTT.